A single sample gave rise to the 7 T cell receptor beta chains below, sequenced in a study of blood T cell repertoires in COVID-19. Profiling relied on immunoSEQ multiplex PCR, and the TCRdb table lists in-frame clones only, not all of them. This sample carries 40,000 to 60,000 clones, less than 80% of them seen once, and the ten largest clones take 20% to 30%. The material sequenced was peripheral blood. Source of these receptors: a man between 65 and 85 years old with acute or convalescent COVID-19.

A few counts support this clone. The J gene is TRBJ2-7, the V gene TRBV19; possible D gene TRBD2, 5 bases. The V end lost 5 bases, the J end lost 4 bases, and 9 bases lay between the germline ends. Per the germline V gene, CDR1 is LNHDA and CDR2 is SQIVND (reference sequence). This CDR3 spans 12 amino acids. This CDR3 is CASSLGGYEQYF. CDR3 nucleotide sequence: TGTGCCAGTAGTCTGGGCGGGTACGAGCAGTACTTC.

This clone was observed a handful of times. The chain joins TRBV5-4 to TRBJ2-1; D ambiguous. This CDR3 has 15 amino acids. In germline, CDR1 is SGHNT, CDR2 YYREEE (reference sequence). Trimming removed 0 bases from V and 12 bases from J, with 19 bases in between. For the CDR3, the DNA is TGTGCCAGCAGCTTGGATCGAGGCTCAATGATTTTGCAGTTCTTC. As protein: CASSLDRGSMILQFF. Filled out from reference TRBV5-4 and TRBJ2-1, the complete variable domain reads ETGVTQSPTHLIKTRGQQVTLRCSSQSGHNTVSWYQQALGQGPQFIFQYYREEENGRGNFPPRFSGLQFPNYSSELNVNALELDDSALYLCASSLDRGSMILQFFGPGTRLTVL.

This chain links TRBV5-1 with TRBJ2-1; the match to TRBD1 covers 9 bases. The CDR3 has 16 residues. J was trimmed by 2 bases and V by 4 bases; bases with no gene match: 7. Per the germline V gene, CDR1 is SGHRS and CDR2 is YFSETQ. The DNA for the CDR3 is TGCGCCAGCAGCCCTACCCGGGACAGGGCCTACAATGAGCAGTTCTTC. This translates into CASSPTRDRAYNEQFF.

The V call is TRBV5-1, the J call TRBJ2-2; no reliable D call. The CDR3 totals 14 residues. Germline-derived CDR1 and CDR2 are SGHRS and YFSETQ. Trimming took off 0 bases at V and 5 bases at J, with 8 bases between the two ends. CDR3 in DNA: TGCGCCAGCAGCTTGGGAGGCCAGACCGGGGAGCTGTTTTTT. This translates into CASSLGGQTGELFF. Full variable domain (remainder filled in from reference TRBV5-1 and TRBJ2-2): KAGVTQTPRYLIKTRGQQVTLSCSPISGHRSVSWYQQTPGQGLQFLFEYFSETQRNKGNFPGRFSGRQFSNSRSEMNVSTLELGDSALYLCASSLGGQTGELFFGEGSRLTVL.

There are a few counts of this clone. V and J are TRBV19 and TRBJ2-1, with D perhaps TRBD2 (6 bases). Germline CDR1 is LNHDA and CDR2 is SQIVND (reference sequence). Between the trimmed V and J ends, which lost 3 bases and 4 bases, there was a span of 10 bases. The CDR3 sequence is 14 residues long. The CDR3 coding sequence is TGTGCCAGTAGTATCGCGGAGGGGTACAATGAGCAGTTCTTC. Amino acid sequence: CASSIAEGYNEQFF.

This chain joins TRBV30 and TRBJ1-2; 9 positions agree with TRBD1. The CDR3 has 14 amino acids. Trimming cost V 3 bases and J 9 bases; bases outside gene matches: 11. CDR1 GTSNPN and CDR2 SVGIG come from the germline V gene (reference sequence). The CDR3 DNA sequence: TGTGCCTGGAGAATAAACAGGGGGCTAAATAGCTACACCTTC. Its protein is CAWRINRGLNSYTF.

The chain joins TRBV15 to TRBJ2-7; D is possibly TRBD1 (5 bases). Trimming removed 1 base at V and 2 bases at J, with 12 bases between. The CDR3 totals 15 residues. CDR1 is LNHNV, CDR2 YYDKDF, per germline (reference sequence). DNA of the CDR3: TGTGCCACCAGCAGAGCCCCGGCAGGGACCTACGAGCAGTACTTC. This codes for CATSRAPAGTYEQYF.